Listed below are T cell receptor beta chains from one sample, sequenced in a study of cytomegalovirus exposure and HLA in healthy donors. Assay: immunoSEQ multiplex PCR; the TCRdb copy retains only in-frame clones and omits some. Of about 160,000 clones listed, around 83% are singletons. Material for sequencing was PBMCs. The receptors here all came from a man aged 18 to 35 in good health and CMV-seropositive. CDR3s include the opening cysteine and the closing phenylalanine or tryptophan. A D gene is named only where the DNA matches it firmly. Size is omitted from some rows. Given values are once, few, many or a class for expanded clones.

j_call clone_size cdr3_length v_call d_call cdr3_nt cdr3_aa
TRBJ2-1 - 16 TRBV5-5 - TGTGCCAGCAGCTTCGGCAGCGAACAAGTTTACAATGAGCAGTTCTTC CASSFGSEQVYNEQFF
TRBJ2-1 - 16 TRBV5-5 TRBD1 TGTGCCAGCAGCTTGTTTGGGACAGGGGGAAACAATGAGCAGTTCTTC CASSLFGTGGNNEQFF
TRBJ1-6 - 12 TRBV6-1 - TGTGCCAGCCGACACTATAATTCACCCCTCCACTTT CASRHYNSPLHF
TRBJ1-2 - 13 TRBV4-2 - TGTGCCAGCAGCCAAGATTTTGGGCATGGCTACACCTTC CASSQDFGHGYTF
TRBJ1-1 - 13 TRBV29-1 - TGCAGCGCCGTGGGGGGGAAGCTCACTGAAGCTTTCTTT CSAVGGKLTEAFF
TRBJ1-4 few 16 TRBV4-3 - TGCGCCAGCAGCCAAGAAGGAGGGGGGGTGAATGAAAAACTGTTTTTT CASSQEGGGVNEKLFF
TRBJ2-5 - 15 TRBV7-2 - TGTGCCAGCAGCTTATTTCAGCAAAGCGGGGAGACCCAGTACTTC CASSLFQQSGETQYF
TRBJ1-1 - 15 TRBV7-6 - TGTGCCAGCAGCTTAAAGCCGGGGAGTGACACTGAAGCTTTCTTT CASSLKPGSDTEAFF
TRBJ2-6 - 16 TRBV4-1 TRBD1 TGCGCCAGCAGCCTACAGACAGGGTCTGGGGCCAACGTCCTGACTTTC CASSLQTGSGANVLTF
TRBJ2-7 - 17 TRBV9 TRBD2 TGTGCCAGCAGCGTAGGGTTCGGGACTAGCGTTAGTTACGAGCAGTACTTC CASSVGFGTSVSYEQYF
TRBJ2-6 - 22 TRBV4-3 - TGCGCCAGCAGCCAAGATATTGTTGGTAGAACAGGGATCGTCCCTGGGGCCAACGGCCTGACTTTC CASSQDIVGRTGIVPGANGLTF
TRBJ2-2 - 17 TRBV9 TRBD2 TGTGCCAGCAGCGTTCTAGCGGGGGGGTCGAGCACCGGGGAGCTGTTTTTT CASSVLAGGSSTGELFF
TRBJ1-1 - 15 TRBV13 - TGTGCCAGCAGCTTAGTGGGGGGGAGGAACACTGAAGCTTTCTTT CASSLVGGRNTEAFF
TRBJ2-7 once 15 TRBV25-1 - TGTGCCAGCAGTGCTCTCGAAGACAGCCTCTACGAGCAGTACTTC CASSALEDSLYEQYF
TRBJ1-6 once 17 TRBV27 TRBD1 TGTGCCAGCAGTCTACCGAAGGGGGCACAGGATAATTCACCCCTCCACTTT CASSLPKGAQDNSPLHF
TRBJ1-6 - 15 TRBV27 TRBD1 TGTGCCAGCAGACGTCCCCAGGGGGCAGGGTCACCCCTCCACTTT CASRRPQGAGSPLHF
TRBJ1-1 once 14 TRBV9 - TGTGCCAGCAGCCCAGGACACTTGAACACTGAAGCTTTCTTT CASSPGHLNTEAFF
TRBJ1-2 - 14 TRBV7-2 - TGTGCCAGCAGCTTAGAAGGGGTGGTGGATGGCTACACCTTC CASSLEGVVDGYTF
TRBJ1-3 - 15 TRBV11-3 TRBD1 TGTGCCAGCAGCGAGGGACAGGGAATGGGAAACACCATATATTTT CASSEGQGMGNTIYF
TRBJ2-6 - 17 TRBV7-9 TRBD1 TGTGCCAGCAGCTTAGTTGCAGGGGGCTCTGGGGCCAACGTCCTGACTTTC CASSLVAGGSGANVLTF
TRBJ1-1 - 14 TRBV19 - TGTGCCAGTAGTATTGATGGGGGCGGCACTGAAGCTTTCTTT CASSIDGGGTEAFF
TRBJ2-7 - 15 TRBV5-5 TRBD1 TGTGCCAGCAGCCCAGGGGGTGGGGCCTCCTACGAGCAGTACTTC CASSPGGGASYEQYF
TRBJ2-3 - 15 TRBV9 TRBD1 TGTGCCAGCAGCTCCCGGACAGGGCGCACAGATACGCAGTATTTT CASSSRTGRTDTQYF
TRBJ2-2 few 18 TRBV7-8 TRBD2 TGTGCCAGCAGCTTAGGGCTGGCGGGGGGCCCGAACACCGGGGAGCTGTTTTTT CASSLGLAGGPNTGELFF
TRBJ2-3 - 14 TRBV2 TRBD2 TGTGCCAGCAGTGTCGGGGGGGGCACAGATACGCAGTATTTT CASSVGGGTDTQYF
TRBJ2-3 - 15 TRBV19 TRBD1 TGTGCCAGTAGTACGGGGACAGTACACACAGATACGCAGTATTTT CASSTGTVHTDTQYF
TRBJ2-5 once 13 TRBV7-9 - TGTGCCAGCAGCGGGGGCCTCCAAGAGACCCAGTACTTC CASSGGLQETQYF
TRBJ2-7 - 14 TRBV4-3 - TGCGCCAGCAGCCAAGAAACGGGGGCCTACGAGCAGTACTTC CASSQETGAYEQYF
TRBJ2-3 - 16 TRBV27 TRBD2 TGTGCCAGCAATACGAAGCGGGGGGGCAGGACAGATACGCAGTATTTT CASNTKRGGRTDTQYF
TRBJ1-5 - 11 TRBV19 - TGTGCCAGTGCCTCAGTGGGCCCCCAGCATTTT CASASVGPQHF
TRBJ2-2 - 14 TRBV18 - TGTGCCAGCTCACCCCGAACTGGTACCGGGGAGCTGTTTTTT CASSPRTGTGELFF
TRBJ1-5 - 14 TRBV2 TRBD1 TGTGCCAGCAGTGAACAGGGGGCCAATCAGCCCCAGCATTTT CASSEQGANQPQHF
TRBJ2-7 - 19 TRBV6-4 TRBD1 TGTGCCAGCAGTGATCGTCCGGGACAGGGGATTTCGAGCTCCTACGAGCAGTACTTC CASSDRPGQGISSSYEQYF
TRBJ2-2 - 14 TRBV13 - TGTGCCAGCAGCCCCCCCCTAAACACCGGGGAGCTGTTTTTT CASSPPLNTGELFF
TRBJ1-2 - 12 TRBV7-9 TRBD1 TGTGCCAGCAGCATAACAGGGGTTGGCTACACCTTC CASSITGVGYTF